The present T cell receptor (beta chain) was sequenced within a study of blood T cell repertoires in COVID-19 (dated by TCRdb to about 2020). The study in broad terms: Samples covering the acute and convalescent phases of COVID-19 were provided by collaborators in the United States, Italy and Spain. The material from the prospective study consisted of cDNA or gDNA derived from T cells, B-cell-depleted T cells, or PBMCs. The dataset comprised deeply sampled blood TCRbeta repertoires from subjects exposed to, actively infected with, or recovered from COVID-19. The repertoires were made available in a free public database intended to serve as a resource for research on the immune response to SARS-CoV-2. The samples were drawn from the first 160 participants of the ongoing ImmuneRACE study and from roughly 1,300 subjects provided by 6 global collaborators. A de-identified subject ID, COVID-19 status, age in years and sex were almost always included in the sample metadata. Where available, HLA class I and class II types were obtained from metadata supplied by the sample provider rather than from assay-based typing.

Collaborating institutions collected whole blood in K2EDTA tubes following their own protocols. Collaborator samples were shipped for TCRbeta analysis as frozen whole blood, isolated PBMCs, or DNA extracted from either sample type. Points on this clone: This receptor's antigen is unknown. Per-nucleotide qualities are absent, and no much larger clonotype sits a single base away.

Summary of the overall study and its limitations: The amount of clinical and demographic metadata varied by source and participant and was provided uncurated.

TCRbeta CDR3 regions were amplified from genomic DNA using the immunoSEQ Assay, a bias-controlled multiplex PCR. Turning to the authors' computational methods: Within the assay, amplification of reference gene primers was used to estimate how many nucleated cells each sample contained. To quantify the absolute abundance of each unique TCRbeta CDR3 rearrangement, sequence reads were collapsed and filtered. For each sample, productive Simpson clonality was calculated by taking the square root of Simpson's diversity index across productive rearrangements. TCRdb carries this immuneACCESS record with in-frame sequences only. Its versions omit some clonotypes, under half of them owing to an unresolved V gene in the studies checked, with the rest unexplained. Clonal size and the V and J genes are those of that table, whereas D and trimming came from the DNA. This sample gives approximately 260,000 clones in total; 86% of them show up just once. Approximately 4% of the sample is in the top ten clones.

CDR3 length: 17 amino acids, cysteine to phenylalanine. The retained sequence is limited to the CDR3, 51 bases, with the frame set at the first base. V loses 2 bases at its end and J loses 10 bases; junction bases beyond the gene matches: 12. The germline V gene provides CDR1 KGHSH and CDR2 LQKENI. The sequence was collected from a man aged 18 to 29 with active or convalescent COVID-19. The rearrangement joined TRBV18 to TRBJ1-6; 9 bases in the junction line up with TRBD1. Sequenced sample: peripheral blood. The sequence in DNA is TGTGCCAGCTCACCAGGTTTTCCGGGACAGGGCGGATCACCCCTCCACTTT. The translation is CASSPGFPGQGGSPLHF.